Each of the 14 T cell receptor beta chains below was sequenced from the same sample in a study of graft-versus-host responses after intestinal transplantation. Measured with immunoSEQ multiplex PCR; TCRdb has only the in-frame clones, and not every one. This repertoire shows fewer than 95,000 clones, around 93% found once; its top ten account for roughly 0.49%. No antigens are known for them. The specimen was unstimulated CD8+ T cells sorted from spleen or lymph node cells, collected before intestinal transplant. These receptors originate from a human donor who received an intestinal transplant.

This clone is a singleton in its sample. The chain uses TRBV19 and TRBJ2-2; 13 bases agree with TRBD2. The V and J ends lost 5 bases and 5 bases, in that order; junction bases with no gene match: 5. CDR1 is LNHDA and CDR2 is SQIVND in the germline V gene (reference sequence). This CDR3 contains 16 residues. This CDR3 reads CASSPTSGGVTGELFF. The CDR3, as DNA: TGTGCCAGTAGTCCTACTAGCGGGGGGGTAACCGGGGAGCTGTTTTTT.

This clone was recorded once. J is TRBJ2-1 and V is TRBV7-3; 8 positions agree with TRBD1. Germline trimming cut 4 bases from V and 7 bases from J; bases unmatched to any gene: 9. This CDR3 spans 15 amino acids. The V gene's germline CDR1 is SGHTA and CDR2 FQGTGA. CDR3 region: CASSWSGGSLNEQFF. The DNA of the CDR3 is TGTGCCAGCAGCTGGTCAGGGGGCAGTTTAAATGAGCAGTTCTTC.

The rearrangement links TRBV30 to TRBJ2-4; possibly TRBD1 for D (7 bases). Trimming took 0 bases from V and 0 from J, leaving 15 bases between them. Germline V CDR1 and CDR2: GTSNPN, SVGIG (reference sequence). The CDR3 covers 17 residues. CDR3 loop: CAWSVPQGGLAKNIQYF. The CDR3 nucleotides are TGTGCCTGGAGTGTACCCCAGGGGGGATTAGCCAAAAACATTCAGTACTTC.

This chain connects TRBV4-3 to TRBJ2-1, with 8 bases fitting TRBD2. The germline gives CDR1 LGHNA, CDR2 YSLEER. The junction had 4 bases not matched to a gene; V was cut back by 3 bases and J by 3 bases. The CDR3 contains 15 residues. The CDR3 coding sequence is TGCGCCAGCAGCCAGGATGGGACTAGCTACAATGAGCAGTTCTTC. It translates to CASSQDGTSYNEQFF.

This clone was found a few times. This chain connects TRBV5-6 to TRBJ2-1; 7 nucleotides agree with TRBD2. The germline V gene has CDR1 SGHDT and CDR2 YYEEEE. The CDR3 covers 16 residues. With 0 bases clipped from V and 8 bases from J, the junction kept 11 bases outside the gene matches. The CDR3 coding sequence is TGTGCCAGCAGCTTGGCCATCGGCGGGAGTGTCGATGAGCAGTTCTTC. Residues: CASSLAIGGSVDEQFF.

The chain joins TRBV6-5 to TRBJ2-7, with a tentative D call TRBD1 (6 bases). Germline CDR1 is MNHEY and CDR2 is SVGAGI. The length of the CDR3 is 14 residues. V lost 2 bases and J lost 5, with 13 bases in between. The chain's CDR3 is CASSYTQGTDEQYF. The CDR3 DNA is TGTGCCAGCAGTTACACCCAGGGGACGGACGAGCAGTACTTC.

The V gene is TRBV28, the J gene TRBJ2-7; D unclear. The CDR3 contains 13 residues. Germline CDR1 reads MDHEN; CDR2 reads SYDVKM. Trimming stripped 3 bases from V and 6 bases from J, with 12 bases between. In DNA, the CDR3 is TGTGCCAGCAGTTTTATCGGGTTAGGCGAGCAGTACTTC. Translation gives CASSFIGLGEQYF.

The J gene is TRBJ1-5, the V gene TRBV19, with a possible D match to TRBD1 (6 bases). The germline V gene has CDR1 LNHDA and CDR2 SQIVND (reference sequence). Trimming stripped 1 base from V and 7 bases from J, with 11 bases between. The CDR3 consists of 14 residues. The CDR3 bases are TGTGCCAGTAGTATAGGAGGGGGTGGCCAGCCCCAGCATTTT. Translating gives CASSIGGGGQPQHF.

CDR3 loop: CASRKTSGGPFDEQFF. Written as DNA, the CDR3 is TGCGCCAGCAGGAAGACTAGCGGGGGGCCTTTCGATGAGCAGTTCTTC. This chain joins TRBV5-1 and TRBJ2-1; 13 bases are a match to TRBD2. J was trimmed by 8 bases and V by 5 bases; bases with no gene match: 10. Germline CDR1 reads SGHRS; CDR2 reads YFSETQ. The CDR3 is 16 residues long. Looking up the rest from reference TRBV5-1 and TRBJ2-1 gives the full variable domain: KAGVTQTPRYLIKTRGQQVTLSCSPISGHRSVSWYQQTPGQGLQFLFEYFSETQRNKGNFPGRFSGRQFSNSRSEMNVSTLELGDSALYLCASRKTSGGPFDEQFFGPGTRLTVL.

The CDR3 DNA follows: TGTGCCAGCAGCGGATCCGGGACAAAGGTGCCCAATGAGCAGTTCTTC. Protein product: CASSGSGTKVPNEQFF. The genes are TRBV7-9 and TRBJ2-1; D is perhaps TRBD1 (6 bases). CDR1 is SEHNR and CDR2 is FQNEAQ in the germline V gene (reference sequence). V gave up 5 bases and J gave up 6 bases, with 20 bases separating them. CDR3 length: 16 amino acids.

The chain couples TRBV4-1 to TRBJ1-4, with 8 bases lining up with TRBD1. The germline V gene has CDR1 MGHRA and CDR2 YSYEKL. CDR3 size: 17 residues. Trimming at V came to 2 bases and at J to 7 bases, leaving 12 bases not matched to a gene. CDR3 protein: CASSQSPTGAFREKLFF. The CDR3 DNA reads TGCGCCAGCAGCCAAAGCCCGACAGGGGCTTTTCGTGAAAAACTGTTTTTT.

The V and J genes are TRBV27 and TRBJ2-3; 7 bases map to TRBD1. Germline V gene lookup returns CDR1 MNHEY and CDR2 SMNVEV (reference sequence). CDR3 size: 16 residues. The V gene end was trimmed by 8 bases and the J gene end by 3 bases; junction bases not matched to a gene: 14. Written as DNA, the CDR3 is TGTGCCAGCGGGTCCCTGTGGGACAGAAGGACAGATACGCAGTATTTT. Its protein is CASGSLWDRRTDTQYF.

The chain uses TRBV11-2 and TRBJ2-7; D gene ambiguous. The germline V gene has CDR1 SGHAT and CDR2 FQNNGV. The CDR3 is made up of 15 amino acids. Trimming took off 2 bases at V and 2 bases at J, with 13 bases between the two ends. CDR3 amino acids: CASSLKQTYTYEQYF. The DNA for the CDR3 is TGTGCCAGCAGCTTAAAACAGACATATACCTACGAGCAGTACTTC.

V usage is TRBV6-5 and J usage is TRBJ2-5, with a tentative D call TRBD1 (8 bases). This CDR3 comprises 15 residues. Germline loops: CDR1 MNHEY, CDR2 SVGAGI. V was cut by 5 bases and J by 7 bases, with 20 bases left in between. The DNA for the CDR3 is TGTGCCAGCAGTGGACCCCCGGACAGGGAGGGGACCCAGTACTTC. This gives the protein CASSGPPDREGTQYF.